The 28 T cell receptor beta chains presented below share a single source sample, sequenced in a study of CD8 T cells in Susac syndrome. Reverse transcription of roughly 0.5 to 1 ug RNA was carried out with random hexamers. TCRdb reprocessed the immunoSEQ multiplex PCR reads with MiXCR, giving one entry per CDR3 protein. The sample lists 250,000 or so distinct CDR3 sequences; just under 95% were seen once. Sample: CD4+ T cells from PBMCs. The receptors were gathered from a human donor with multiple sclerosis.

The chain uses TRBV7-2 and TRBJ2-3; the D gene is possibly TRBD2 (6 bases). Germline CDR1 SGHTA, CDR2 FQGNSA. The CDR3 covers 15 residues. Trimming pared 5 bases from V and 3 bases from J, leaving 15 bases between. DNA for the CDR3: TGTGCCAGCAGCCCTACGGGAGTAGTAACAGATACGCAGTATTTT. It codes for CASSPTGVVTDTQYF.

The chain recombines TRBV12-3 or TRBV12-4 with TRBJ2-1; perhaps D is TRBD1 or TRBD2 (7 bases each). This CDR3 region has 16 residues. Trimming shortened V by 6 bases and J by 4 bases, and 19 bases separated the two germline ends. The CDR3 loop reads CASRPRQGGGYNEQFF. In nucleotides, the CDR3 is TGTGCCAGCAGGCCGAGACAGGGAGGGGGTTACAATGAGCAGTTCTTC.

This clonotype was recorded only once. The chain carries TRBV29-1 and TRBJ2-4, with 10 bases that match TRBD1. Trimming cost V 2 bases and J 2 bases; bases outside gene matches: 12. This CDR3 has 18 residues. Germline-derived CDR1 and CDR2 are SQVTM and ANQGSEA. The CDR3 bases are TGCAGCGTTGAAAACTCGACTCGACAGGGGGCGACCAAAAACATTCAGTACTTC. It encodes CSVENSTRQGATKNIQYF.

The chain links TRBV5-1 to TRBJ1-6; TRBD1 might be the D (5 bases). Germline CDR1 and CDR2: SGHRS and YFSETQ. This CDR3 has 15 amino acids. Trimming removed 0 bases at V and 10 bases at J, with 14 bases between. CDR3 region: CASSLVFPGNSPLHF. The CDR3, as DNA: TGCGCCAGCAGCTTGGTCTTCCCAGGGAACTCACCCCTCCACTTT.

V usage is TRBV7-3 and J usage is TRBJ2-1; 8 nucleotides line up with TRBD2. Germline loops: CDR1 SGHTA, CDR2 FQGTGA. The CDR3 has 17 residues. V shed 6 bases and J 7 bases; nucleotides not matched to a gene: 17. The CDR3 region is CASRKAGDSFGQNEQFF. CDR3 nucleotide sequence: TGTGCCAGCAGGAAAGCGGGAGATTCTTTCGGTCAGAATGAGCAGTTCTTC.

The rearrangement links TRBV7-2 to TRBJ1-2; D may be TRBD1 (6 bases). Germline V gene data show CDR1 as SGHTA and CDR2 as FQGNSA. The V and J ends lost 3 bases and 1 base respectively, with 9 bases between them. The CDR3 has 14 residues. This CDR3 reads CASSFRDNNYGYTF. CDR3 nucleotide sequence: TGTGCCAGCAGCTTCCGGGACAATAACTATGGCTACACCTTC.

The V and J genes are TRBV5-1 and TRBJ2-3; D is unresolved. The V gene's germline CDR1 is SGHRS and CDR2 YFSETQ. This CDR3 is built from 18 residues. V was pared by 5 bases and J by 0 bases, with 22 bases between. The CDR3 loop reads CASSSSRTAPLSTDTQYF. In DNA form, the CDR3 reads TGCGCCAGCAGTTCCTCTCGTACAGCTCCCCTCAGCACAGATACGCAGTATTTT.

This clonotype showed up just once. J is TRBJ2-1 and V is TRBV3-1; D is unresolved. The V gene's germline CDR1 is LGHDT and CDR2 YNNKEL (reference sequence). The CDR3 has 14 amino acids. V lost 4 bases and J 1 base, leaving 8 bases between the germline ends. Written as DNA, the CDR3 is TGTGCCAGCAGCCCTCCTAAGTCCTACAATGAGCAGTTCTTC. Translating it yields CASSPPKSYNEQFF.

The CDR3 sequence is CASSLLARGHEKLFF. CDR3 bases: TGTGCCAGCAGTTTATTGGCCAGGGGGCATGAAAAACTGTTTTTT. The J gene is TRBJ1-4, the V gene TRBV27; the match to TRBD1 covers 8 bases. The germline V gene has CDR1 MNHEY and CDR2 SMNVEV (reference sequence). This CDR3 contains 15 residues. V gave up 1 base and J gave up 6 bases; unmatched junction bases: 4. The whole variable domain, filled in from reference TRBV27 and TRBJ1-4, reads EAQVTQNPRYLITVTGKKLTVTCSQNMNHEYMSWYRQDPGLGLRQIYYSMNVEVTDKGDVPEGYKVSRKEKRNFPLILESPSPNQTSLYFCASSLLARGHEKLFFGSGTQLSVL.

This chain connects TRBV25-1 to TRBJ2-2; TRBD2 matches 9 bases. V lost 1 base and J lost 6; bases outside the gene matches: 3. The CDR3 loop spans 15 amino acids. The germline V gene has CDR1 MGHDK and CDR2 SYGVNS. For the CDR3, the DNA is TGTGCCAGCAGTGAATTTATAGCGGGGGCCGGGGAGCTGTTTTTT. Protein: CASSEFIAGAGELFF.

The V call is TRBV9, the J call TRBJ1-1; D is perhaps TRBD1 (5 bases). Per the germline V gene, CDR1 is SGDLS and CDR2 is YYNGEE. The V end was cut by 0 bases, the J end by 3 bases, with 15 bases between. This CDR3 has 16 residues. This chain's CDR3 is CASSVGPAREDTEAFF. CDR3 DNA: TGTGCCAGCAGCGTAGGTCCGGCCAGGGAGGACACTGAAGCTTTCTTT.

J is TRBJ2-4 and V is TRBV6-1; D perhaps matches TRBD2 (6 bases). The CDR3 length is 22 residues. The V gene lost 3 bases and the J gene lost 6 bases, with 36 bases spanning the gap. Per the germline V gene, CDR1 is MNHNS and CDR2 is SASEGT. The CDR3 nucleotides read TGTGCCAGCAGTGAGGCTTGGGGGGACGGACGGACGTCGACGCCTTGGAGAAACATTCAGTACTTC. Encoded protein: CASSEAWGDGRTSTPWRNIQYF.

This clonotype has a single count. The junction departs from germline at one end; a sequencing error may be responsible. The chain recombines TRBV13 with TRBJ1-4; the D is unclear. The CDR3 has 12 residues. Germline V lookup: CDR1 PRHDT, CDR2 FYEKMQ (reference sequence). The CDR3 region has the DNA TGTGCCAGCAGCGTTAGAGGTCAAAAGGCCATATTT. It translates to CASSVRGQKAIF. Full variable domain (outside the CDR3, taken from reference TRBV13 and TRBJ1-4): AAGVIQSPRHLIKEKRETATLKCYPIPRHDTVYWYQQGPGQDPQFLISFYEKMQSDKGSIPDRFSAQQFSDYHSELNMSSLELGDSALYFCASSVRGQKAIFGSGTQLSVL.

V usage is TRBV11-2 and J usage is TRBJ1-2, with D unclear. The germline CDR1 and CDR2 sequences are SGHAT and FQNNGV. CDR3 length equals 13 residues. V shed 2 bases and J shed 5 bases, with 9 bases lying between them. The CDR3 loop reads CASSLTELYGYTF. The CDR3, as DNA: TGTGCCAGCAGCTTAACAGAACTGTATGGCTACACCTTC.

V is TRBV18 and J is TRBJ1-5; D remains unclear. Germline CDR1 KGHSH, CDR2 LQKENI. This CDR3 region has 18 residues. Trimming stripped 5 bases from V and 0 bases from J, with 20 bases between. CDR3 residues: CASSEQTRRPYSNQPQHF. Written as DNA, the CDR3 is TGTGCCAGCTCAGAACAGACACGAAGACCTTATAGCAATCAGCCCCAGCATTTT.

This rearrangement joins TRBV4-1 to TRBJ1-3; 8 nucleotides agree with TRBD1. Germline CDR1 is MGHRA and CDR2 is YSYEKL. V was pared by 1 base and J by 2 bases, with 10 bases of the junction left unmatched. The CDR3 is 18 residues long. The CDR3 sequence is CASSQVAGGARTGNTIYF. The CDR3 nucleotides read TGCGCCAGCAGCCAAGTCGCAGGGGGCGCAAGGACTGGAAACACCATATATTTT.

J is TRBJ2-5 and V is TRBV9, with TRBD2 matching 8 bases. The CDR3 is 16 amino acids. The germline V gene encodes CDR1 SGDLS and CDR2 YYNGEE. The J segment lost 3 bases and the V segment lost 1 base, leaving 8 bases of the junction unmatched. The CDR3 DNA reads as TGTGCCAGCAGCGTAAGGGCGGGGGGATATGAAGAGACCCAGTACTTC. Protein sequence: CASSVRAGGYEETQYF.

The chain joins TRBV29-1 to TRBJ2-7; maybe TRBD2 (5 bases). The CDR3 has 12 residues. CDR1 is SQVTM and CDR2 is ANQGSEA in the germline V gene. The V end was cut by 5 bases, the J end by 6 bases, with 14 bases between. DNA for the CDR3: TGCAGCGTTTCTGAGGGCTCGGCCGAGCAGTACGTC. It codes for CSVSEGSAEQYV.

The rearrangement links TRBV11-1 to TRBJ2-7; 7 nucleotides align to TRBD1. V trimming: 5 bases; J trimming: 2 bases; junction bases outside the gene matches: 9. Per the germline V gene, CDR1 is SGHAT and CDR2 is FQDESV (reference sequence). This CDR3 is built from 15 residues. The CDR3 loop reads CASSPTGTVTYEQYV. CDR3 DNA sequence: TGTGCCAGCAGCCCAACCGGGACAGTGACCTACGAGCAGTACGTC.

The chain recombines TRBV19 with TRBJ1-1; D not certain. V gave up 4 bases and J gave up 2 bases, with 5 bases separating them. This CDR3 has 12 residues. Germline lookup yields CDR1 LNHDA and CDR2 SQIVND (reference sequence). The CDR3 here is CASSSRNTEAFF. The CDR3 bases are TGTGCCAGTAGTAGCAGAAACACTGAAGCTTTCTTT.

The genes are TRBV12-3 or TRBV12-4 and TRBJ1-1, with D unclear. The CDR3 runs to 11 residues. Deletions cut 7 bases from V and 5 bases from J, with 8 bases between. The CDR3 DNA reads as TGTGCCAGCATGGATAGGACTGAAGCTTTCTTT. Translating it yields CASMDRTEAFF.

The CDR3 nucleotides read TGTGCCAGCAGTGAGTTGCGGGAGACCCAGTACTTC. Translating gives CASSELRETQYF. This chain links TRBV6-1 with TRBJ2-5; D gene ambiguous. V was cut by 3 bases and J by 5 bases, with 7 bases left in between. The CDR3 spans 12 residues. Germline CDR1 and CDR2: MNHNS and SASEGT.

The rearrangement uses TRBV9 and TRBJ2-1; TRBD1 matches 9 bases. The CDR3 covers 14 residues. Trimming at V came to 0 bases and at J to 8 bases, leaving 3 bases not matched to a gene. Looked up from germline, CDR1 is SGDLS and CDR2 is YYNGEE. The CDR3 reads CASSVDRGLDEQFF. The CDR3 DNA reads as TGTGCCAGCAGCGTAGACAGGGGGCTCGATGAGCAGTTCTTC.

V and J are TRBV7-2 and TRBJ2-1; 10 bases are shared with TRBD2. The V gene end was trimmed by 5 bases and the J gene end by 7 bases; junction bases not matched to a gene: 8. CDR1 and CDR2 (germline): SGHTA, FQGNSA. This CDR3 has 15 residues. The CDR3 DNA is TGTGCCAGCAGCCCTAGCGGGAGAAGGGGGAATGAGCAGTTCTTC. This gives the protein CASSPSGRRGNEQFF.

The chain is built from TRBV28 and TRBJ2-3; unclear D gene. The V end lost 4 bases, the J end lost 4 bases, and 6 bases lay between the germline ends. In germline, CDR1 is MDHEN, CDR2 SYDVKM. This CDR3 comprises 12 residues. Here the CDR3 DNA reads TGTGCCAGCAGTTCAGGTCCAGATACGCAGTATTTT. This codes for CASSSGPDTQYF.

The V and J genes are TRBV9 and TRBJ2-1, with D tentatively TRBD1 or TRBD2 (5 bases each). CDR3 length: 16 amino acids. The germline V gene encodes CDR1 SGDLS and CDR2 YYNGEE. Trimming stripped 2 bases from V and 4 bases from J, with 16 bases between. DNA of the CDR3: TGTGCCAGCAGCGTTCTCTCCGGGACGGGATACAATGAGCAGTTCTTC. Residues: CASSVLSGTGYNEQFF.

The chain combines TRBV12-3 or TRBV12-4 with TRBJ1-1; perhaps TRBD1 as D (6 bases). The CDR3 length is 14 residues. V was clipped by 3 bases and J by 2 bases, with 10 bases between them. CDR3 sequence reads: CASSFWGANTEAFF. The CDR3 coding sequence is TGTGCCAGCAGTTTTTGGGGGGCCAACACTGAAGCTTTCTTT.

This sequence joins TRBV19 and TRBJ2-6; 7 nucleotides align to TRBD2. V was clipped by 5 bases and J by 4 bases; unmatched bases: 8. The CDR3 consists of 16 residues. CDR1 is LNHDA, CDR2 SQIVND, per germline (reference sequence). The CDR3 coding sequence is TGTGCCAGTAGTCAGGGAGGGAGTTCAGGGGCCAACGTCCTGACTTTC. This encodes CASSQGGSSGANVLTF.